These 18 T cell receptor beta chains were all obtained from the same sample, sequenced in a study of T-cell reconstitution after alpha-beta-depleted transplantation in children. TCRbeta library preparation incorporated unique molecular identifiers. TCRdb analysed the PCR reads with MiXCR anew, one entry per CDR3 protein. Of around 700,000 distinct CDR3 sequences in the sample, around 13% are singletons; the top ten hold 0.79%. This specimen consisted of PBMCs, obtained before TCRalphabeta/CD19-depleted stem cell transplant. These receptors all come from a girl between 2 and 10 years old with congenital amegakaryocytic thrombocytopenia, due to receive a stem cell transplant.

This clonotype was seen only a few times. CDR3 in DNA: TGTGCCATCAGTGAGCTAAAACCCCGGGACAGGGTCTACGAGCAGTACTTC. Protein sequence: CAISELKPRDRVYEQYF. The J gene is TRBJ2-7, the V gene TRBV10-3, with 9 bases fitting TRBD1. Germline values: CDR1 ENHRY, CDR2 SYGVKD. CDR3 length equals 17 residues. V lost 2 bases and J lost 3; bases outside the gene matches: 11.

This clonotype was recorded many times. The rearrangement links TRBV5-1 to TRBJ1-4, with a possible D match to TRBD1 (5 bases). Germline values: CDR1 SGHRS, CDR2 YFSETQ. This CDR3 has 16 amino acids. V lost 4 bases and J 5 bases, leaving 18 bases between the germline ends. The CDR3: CASSPGRRTLNEKLFF. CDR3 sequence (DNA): TGCGCCAGCAGCCCGGGGAGGAGGACACTGAATGAAAAACTGTTTTTT. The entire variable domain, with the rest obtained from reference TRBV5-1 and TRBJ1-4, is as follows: KAGVTQTPRYLIKTRGQQVTLSCSPISGHRSVSWYQQTPGQGLQFLFEYFSETQRNKGNFPGRFSGRQFSNSRSEMNVSTLELGDSALYLCASSPGRRTLNEKLFFGSGTQLSVL.

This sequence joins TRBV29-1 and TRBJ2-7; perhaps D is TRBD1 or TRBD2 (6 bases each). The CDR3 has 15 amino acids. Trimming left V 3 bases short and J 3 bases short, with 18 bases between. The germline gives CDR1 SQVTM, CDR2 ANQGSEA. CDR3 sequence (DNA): TGCAGCGTTGATGGTCAGGGACTGGACAGCTACGAGCAGTACTTC. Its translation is CSVDGQGLDSYEQYF.

CDR3 nucleotides: TGTGCCAGCAGTTTATATGCGGCGGGAGTTGAGCAGTTCTTC. Its translation is CASSLYAAGVEQFF. This chain connects TRBV27 to TRBJ2-1; 7 nucleotides agree with TRBD2. With V trimmed by 1 base and J by 9 bases, 6 bases remained unmatched. Germline CDR1 is MNHEY and CDR2 is SMNVEV (reference sequence). The CDR3 covers 14 residues.

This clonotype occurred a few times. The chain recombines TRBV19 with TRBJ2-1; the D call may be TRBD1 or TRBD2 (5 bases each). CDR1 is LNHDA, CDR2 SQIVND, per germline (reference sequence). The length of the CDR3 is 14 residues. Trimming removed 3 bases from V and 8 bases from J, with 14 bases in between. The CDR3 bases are TGTGCCAGTAGTATGTGGGGGAGCGGCGATGAGCAGTTCTTC. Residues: CASSMWGSGDEQFF. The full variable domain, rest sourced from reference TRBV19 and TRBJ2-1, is DGGITQSPKYLFRKEGQNVTLSCEQNLNHDAMYWYRQDPGQGLRLIYYSQIVNDFQKGDIAEGYSVSREKKESFPLTVTSAQKNPTAFYLCASSMWGSGDEQFFGPGTRLTVL.

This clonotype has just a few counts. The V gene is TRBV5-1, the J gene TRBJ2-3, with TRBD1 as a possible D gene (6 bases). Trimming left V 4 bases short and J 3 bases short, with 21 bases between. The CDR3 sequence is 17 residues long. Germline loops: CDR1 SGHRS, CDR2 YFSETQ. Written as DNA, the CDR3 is TGCGCCAGCAGCACCTCACAGGGTTTCCTGGCTACAGATACGCAGTATTTT. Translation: CASSTSQGFLATDTQYF.

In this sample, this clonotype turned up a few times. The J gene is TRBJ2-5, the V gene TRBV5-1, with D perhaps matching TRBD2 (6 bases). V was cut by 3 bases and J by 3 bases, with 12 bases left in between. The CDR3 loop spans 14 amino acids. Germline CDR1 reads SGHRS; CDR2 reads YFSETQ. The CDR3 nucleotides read TGCGCCAGCAGCTCGGCGGGACTCAAAGAGACCCAGTACTTC. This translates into CASSSAGLKETQYF.

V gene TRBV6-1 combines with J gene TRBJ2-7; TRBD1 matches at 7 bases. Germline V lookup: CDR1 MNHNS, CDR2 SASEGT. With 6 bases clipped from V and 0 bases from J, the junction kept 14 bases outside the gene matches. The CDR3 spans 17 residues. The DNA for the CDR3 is TGTGCCAGCAGAGCGCTAATGGGACAGCCGAGCTCCTACGAGCAGTACTTC. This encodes CASRALMGQPSSYEQYF.

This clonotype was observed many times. For the CDR3, the DNA is TGTGCCAGCAGCTTAGAAGGTTTTAGCGGGACCTCTTCTGGGGCCAACGTCCTGACTTTC. Protein product: CASSLEGFSGTSSGANVLTF. The genes are TRBV11-2 and TRBJ2-6; 8 bases fit TRBD2. V trimming: 0 bases; J trimming: 1 base; junction bases outside the gene matches: 11. CDR3 length: 20 amino acids. In germline, CDR1 is SGHAT, CDR2 FQNNGV.

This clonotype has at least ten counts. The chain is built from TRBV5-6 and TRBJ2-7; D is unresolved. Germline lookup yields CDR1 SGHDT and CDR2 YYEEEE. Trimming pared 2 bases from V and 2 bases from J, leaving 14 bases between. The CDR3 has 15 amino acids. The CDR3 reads CASSLFAVPTYEQYF. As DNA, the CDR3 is TGTGCCAGCAGCTTATTCGCGGTGCCTACCTACGAGCAGTACTTC.

CDR3 amino acids: CSALGDFAGELFF. The CDR3 coding sequence is TGCAGTGCCCTTGGTGATTTCGCCGGGGAGCTGTTTTTT. J is TRBJ2-2 and V is TRBV20-1; D is ambiguous. This CDR3 spans 13 amino acids. V was trimmed by 6 bases and J by 6 bases, leaving 14 bases between them. CDR1 is DFQATT and CDR2 is SNEGSKA in the germline V gene (reference sequence).

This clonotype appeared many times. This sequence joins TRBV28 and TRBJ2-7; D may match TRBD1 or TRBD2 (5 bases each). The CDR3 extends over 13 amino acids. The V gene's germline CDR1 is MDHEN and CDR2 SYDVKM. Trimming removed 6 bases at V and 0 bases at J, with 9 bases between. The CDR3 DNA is TGTGCCAGCAGCGAGGGGAGCTCCTACGAGCAGTACTTC. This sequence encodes CASSEGSSYEQYF.

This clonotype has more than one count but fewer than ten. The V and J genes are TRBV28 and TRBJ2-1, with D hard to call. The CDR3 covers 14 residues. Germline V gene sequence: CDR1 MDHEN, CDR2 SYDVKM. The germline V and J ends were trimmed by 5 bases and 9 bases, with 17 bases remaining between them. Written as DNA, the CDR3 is TGTGCCAGCAGTGTACCGGGCCTGTTAGGTGAGCAGTTCTTC. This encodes CASSVPGLLGEQFF.

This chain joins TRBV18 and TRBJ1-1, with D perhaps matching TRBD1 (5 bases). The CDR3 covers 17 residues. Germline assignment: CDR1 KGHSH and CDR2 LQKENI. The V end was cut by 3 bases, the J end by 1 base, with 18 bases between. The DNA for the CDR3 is TGTGCCAGCTCACCTCGAGCGAGGGGCGAGAAGAACACTGAAGCTTTCTTT. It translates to CASSPRARGEKNTEAFF. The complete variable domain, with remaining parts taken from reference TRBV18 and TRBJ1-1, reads NAGVMQNPRHLVRRRGQEARLRCSPMKGHSHVYWYRQLPEEGLKFMVYLQKENIIDESGMPKERFSAEFPKEGPSILRIQQVVRGDSAAYFCASSPRARGEKNTEAFFGQGTRLTVV.

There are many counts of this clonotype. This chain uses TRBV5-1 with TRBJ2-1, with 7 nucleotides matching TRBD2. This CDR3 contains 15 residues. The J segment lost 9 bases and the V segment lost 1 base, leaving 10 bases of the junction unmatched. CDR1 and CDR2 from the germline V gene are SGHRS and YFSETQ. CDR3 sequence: CASSLSSGPVGEQFF. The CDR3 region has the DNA TGCGCCAGCAGCTTGTCTAGCGGACCCGTAGGTGAGCAGTTCTTC.

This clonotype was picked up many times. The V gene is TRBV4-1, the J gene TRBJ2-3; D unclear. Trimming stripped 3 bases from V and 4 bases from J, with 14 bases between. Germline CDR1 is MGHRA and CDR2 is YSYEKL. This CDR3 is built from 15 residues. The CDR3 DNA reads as TGCGCCAGCAGCCATTGCCGCTACCCCGCAGATACGCAGTATTTT. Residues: CASSHCRYPADTQYF.

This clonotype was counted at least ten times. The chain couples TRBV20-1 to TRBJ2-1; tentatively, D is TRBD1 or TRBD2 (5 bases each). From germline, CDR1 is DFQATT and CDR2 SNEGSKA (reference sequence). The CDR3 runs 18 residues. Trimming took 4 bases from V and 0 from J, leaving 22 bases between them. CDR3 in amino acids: CSAKSLVLSRGSYNEQFF. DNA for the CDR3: TGCAGTGCTAAGTCTCTGGTTCTTTCGAGGGGCTCCTACAATGAGCAGTTCTTC.

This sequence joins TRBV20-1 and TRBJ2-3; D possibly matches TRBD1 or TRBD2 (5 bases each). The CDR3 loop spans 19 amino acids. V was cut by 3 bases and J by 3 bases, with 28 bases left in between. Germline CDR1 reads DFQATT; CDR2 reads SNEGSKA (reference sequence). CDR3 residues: CSASGGLVPRATSTDTQYF. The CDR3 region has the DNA TGCAGTGCTAGTGGGGGTCTGGTTCCCCGCGCCACTAGTACAGATACGCAGTATTTT.